Presented here are 10 T cell receptor delta chains from one specimen sequenced in a study of Vδ1+ human thymocytes. RNA was extracted from the cells and then reverse transcribed. Multiplex PCR used pooled V-gene forward primers and a constant-region reverse primer to amplify CDR3s. TCRdb ran CATT on the multiplex PCR reads. The profile shows some 55,000 delta-chain clones, around a sixth of them singletons. These receptors are not linked to any known antigen. Study-level findings and limits: Thymic TRG and TRD repertoires appeared highly polyclonal, with Gaussian CDR3 length distributions.

Sequenced material: Vdelta1+ gamma-delta thymocytes from the thymus. The subset here: FACS-sorted CD3+ TCRalphabeta- TCRVdelta1+ TCRVdelta2- thymocytes. These receptors were collected from a boy younger than two who had congenital heart surgery.

The V gene is TRDV1, the J gene TRDJ1, with 7 bases matching TRDD3. J was trimmed by 0 bases and V by 6 bases; bases with no gene match: 7. Germline V gene data show CDR1 as TSWWSYY and CDR2 as QGS. CDR3 length equals 15 residues. DNA of the CDR3: TGTGCTCTTGGAGCCTCTGGGGGGTACACCGATAAACTCATCTTT. Protein product: CALGASGGYTDKLIF.

The rearrangement joins TRDV1 to TRDJ1; no clear D. V was clipped by 3 bases and J by 0 bases, with 8 bases between them. CDR1 and CDR2 (germline): TSWWSYY, QGS. This CDR3 has 14 residues. The CDR3 DNA follows: TGTGCTCTTGGGGACGCAGTTTACACCGATAAACTCATCTTT. It translates to CALGDAVYTDKLIF.

Only a few counts were recorded for this clone. This chain uses TRDV1 with TRDJ1, with 8 bases that match TRDD3. The V and J ends lost 3 bases and 0 bases, in that order; junction bases with no gene match: 9. Looked up from germline, CDR1 is TSWWSYY and CDR2 is QGS. This CDR3 comprises 17 residues. The CDR3 DNA follows: TGTGCTCTTGGGGACGGGGGGATAGAGGAGTACACCGATAAACTCATCTTT. Protein: CALGDGGIEEYTDKLIF.

This clone occurred a few times. The rearrangement joins TRDV1 to TRDJ1, with 12 bases matching TRDD3. Germline CDR1 reads TSWWSYY; CDR2 reads QGS. V shed 0 bases and J 6 bases; nucleotides not matched to a gene: 11. This CDR3 contains 18 residues. The CDR3 coding sequence is TGTGCTCTTGGGGAACTCGACCGGGTACTGGGGGATACCAATAAACTCATCTTT. It codes for CALGELDRVLGDTNKLIF.

This chain links TRDV1 with TRDJ1, with TRDD3 identical over 11 bases. CDR3 length: 21 amino acids. Trimming removed 2 bases from V and 11 bases from J; junction bases left unmatched: 28. Germline CDR1 is TSWWSYY and CDR2 is QGS. The CDR3 here is CALGEESYSWGWGIRVESLIF. The CDR3 nucleotides read TGTGCTCTTGGGGAAGAGTCCTACTCTTGGGGGTGGGGGATACGAGTTGAATCTCTCATCTTT.

The chain has TRDV1 and TRDJ1; 13 positions agree with TRDD3. The CDR3 contains 18 residues. Germline CDR1 TSWWSYY, CDR2 QGS. V lost 11 bases to trimming and J lost 3 bases; unmatched junction nucleotides: 18. The CDR3 DNA reads TGTGCTATCACCCCTCGTACTGGGGGATACGGAGCCGCCGATAAACTCATCTTT. Protein sequence: CAITPRTGGYGAADKLIF.

The genes are TRDV1 and TRDJ1; 10 positions agree with TRDD3. CDR3 length: 21 residues. V lost 0 bases and J lost 0; bases outside the gene matches: 16. Germline loops: CDR1 TSWWSYY, CDR2 QGS. The CDR3 nucleotides read TGTGCTCTTGGGGAACTGGGACCCGTACTGGGGGATGGGTCCTACACCGATAAACTCATCTTT. Translating it yields CALGELGPVLGDGSYTDKLIF.

This chain uses TRDV1 with TRDJ1; D is perhaps TRDD3 (7 bases). The germline V and J ends were trimmed by 1 base and 0 bases, with 33 bases remaining between them. The CDR3 contains 23 residues. CDR1 and CDR2 (germline): TSWWSYY, QGS. CDR3 DNA sequence: TGTGCTCTTGGGGAACAGGGGCTTCCTGTACTGGGGACGGCCCCATTGTACACCGATAAACTCATCTTT. This codes for CALGEQGLPVLGTAPLYTDKLIF.

The chain has TRDV1 and TRDJ1; 9 bases agree with TRDD2. The germline V gene encodes CDR1 TSWWSYY and CDR2 QGS. This CDR3 spans 21 amino acids. After removal of 4 bases from V and 0 bases from J, the junction contained 21 bases not matched to a gene. The CDR3 DNA follows: TGTGCTCTTGGGGGCCCTTCCTACGGCCCGCCCATAACACCATACACCGATAAACTCATCTTT. Protein product: CALGGPSYGPPITPYTDKLIF.

As regards this clone: Because the CDR3's place on the DNA is in doubt, the DNA is left out and the CDR3 is given as listed by TCRdb. This chain connects TRAV29/DV5 to TRDJ1; the table's D call TRDD3 went unverified against the DNA. The CDR3 contains 20 residues when both ends are counted. From germline, CDR1 is NSMFDY and CDR2 ISSIKDK. The CDR3 spells CSVLLCSKRADWGIQDKLIF.